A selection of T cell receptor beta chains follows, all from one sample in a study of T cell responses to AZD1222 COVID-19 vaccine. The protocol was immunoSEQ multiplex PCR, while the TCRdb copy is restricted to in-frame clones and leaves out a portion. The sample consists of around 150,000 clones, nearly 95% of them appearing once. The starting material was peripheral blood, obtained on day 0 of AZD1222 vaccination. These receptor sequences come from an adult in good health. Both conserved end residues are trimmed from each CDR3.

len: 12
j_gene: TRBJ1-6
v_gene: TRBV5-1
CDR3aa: ASRPGGNNSPLH

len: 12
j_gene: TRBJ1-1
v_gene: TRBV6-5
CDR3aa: ASSSPTGNTEAF

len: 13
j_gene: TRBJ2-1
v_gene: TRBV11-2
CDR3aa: ASSLQSGRLNEQF

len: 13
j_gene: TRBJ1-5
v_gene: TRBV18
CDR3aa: ASSPDPGGNQPQH

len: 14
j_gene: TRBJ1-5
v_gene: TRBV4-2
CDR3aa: ASSPRDLTSNQPQH

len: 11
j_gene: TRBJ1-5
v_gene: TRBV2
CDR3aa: ASSENSNQPQH

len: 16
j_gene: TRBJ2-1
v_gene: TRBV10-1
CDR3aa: ASSESTGGRFSYNEQF

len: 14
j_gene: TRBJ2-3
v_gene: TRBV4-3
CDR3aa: ASSQGQGASTDTQY

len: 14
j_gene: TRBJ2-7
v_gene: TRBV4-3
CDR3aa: ASSQWASGGAYEQY

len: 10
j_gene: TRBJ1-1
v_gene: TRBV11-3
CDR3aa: ASSTGQSEAF

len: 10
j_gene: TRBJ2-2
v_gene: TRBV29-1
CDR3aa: SVGRNTGELF

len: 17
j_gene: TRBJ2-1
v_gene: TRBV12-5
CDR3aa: ASGLALTSGVTSDNEQF

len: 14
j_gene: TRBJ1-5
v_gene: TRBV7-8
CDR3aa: ASRQRGIDSNQPQH

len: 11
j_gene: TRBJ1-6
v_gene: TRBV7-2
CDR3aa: ASSQQRDSPLH

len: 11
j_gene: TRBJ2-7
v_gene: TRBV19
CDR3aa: ASSPGGANEQY

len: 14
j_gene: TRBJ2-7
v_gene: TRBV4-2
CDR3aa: ASSQDQGLAVYEQY

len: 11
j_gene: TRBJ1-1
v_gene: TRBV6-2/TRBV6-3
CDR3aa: AGSYRAGVEAF

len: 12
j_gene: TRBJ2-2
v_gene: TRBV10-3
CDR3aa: AIRPETNTGELF

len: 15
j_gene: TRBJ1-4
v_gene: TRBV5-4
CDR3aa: ASSLGLTGTGEEKLF

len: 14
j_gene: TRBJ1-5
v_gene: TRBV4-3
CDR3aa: ASSQDWFPRDQPQH

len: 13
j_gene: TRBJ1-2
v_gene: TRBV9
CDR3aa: ASSLNMGANYGYT

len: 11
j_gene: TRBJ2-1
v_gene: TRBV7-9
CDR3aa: ASSRWGVDEQF

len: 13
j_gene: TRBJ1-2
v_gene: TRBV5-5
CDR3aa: ASRQNGQHFYGYT

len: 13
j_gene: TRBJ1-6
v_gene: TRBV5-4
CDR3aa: ASSPGQGRDSPLH

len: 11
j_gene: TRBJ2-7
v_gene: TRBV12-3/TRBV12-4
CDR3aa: ASSLAKGYEQY

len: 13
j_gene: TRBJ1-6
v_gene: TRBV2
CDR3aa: ASSQRGGSNSPLH

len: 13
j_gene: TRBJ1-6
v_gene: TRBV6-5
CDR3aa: ASMDSSSYNSPLH

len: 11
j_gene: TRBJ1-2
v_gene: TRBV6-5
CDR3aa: ASSLVANYGYT

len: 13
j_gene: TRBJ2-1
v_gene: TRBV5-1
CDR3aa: ASSETSGEYNEQF

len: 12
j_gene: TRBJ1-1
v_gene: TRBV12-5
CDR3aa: ASGTTGGNAEAF

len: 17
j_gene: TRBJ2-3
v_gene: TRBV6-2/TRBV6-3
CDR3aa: ASSYETGTSGGSTDTQY

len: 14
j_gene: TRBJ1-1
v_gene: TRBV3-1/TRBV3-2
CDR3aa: ASSQDRQVGNTEAF

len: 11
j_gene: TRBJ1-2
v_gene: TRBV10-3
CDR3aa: AISVAGNYGYT